A selection of T cell receptor beta chains follows, all from one sample in a study of CD8 T cells in ankylosing spondylitis. In TCRdb, the 5' RACE reads were re-called with MiXCR into one record per CDR3 protein. The data hold 40,000 or so distinct CDR3 sequences, with roughly 3.1% observed a single time. Sequenced material: blood, either unsorted or a sorted T cell fraction (not recorded which). All receptors come from a male donor with ankylosing spondylitis or in good health (not recorded which). Each CDR3 is given with its conserved first and last residue. A D gene is named only where the DNA matches it firmly. Size is stated for part of the rows, as once, few or many counts, or as a class when the clone is expanded.

j_call: TRBJ2-2; d_call: TRBD1; clone_size: many; v_call: TRBV9; cdr3_aa: CASSVGPGGYTGELFF; cdr3_nt: TGTGCCAGCAGCGTAGGCCCAGGGGGTTACACCGGGGAGCTGTTTTTT
j_call: TRBJ2-3; d_call: TRBD2; clone_size: many; v_call: TRBV9; cdr3_aa: CASSVRGTSGGLGTDTQYF; cdr3_nt: TGTGCCAGCAGCGTTCGCGGGACTAGCGGGGGACTAGGGACAGATACGCAGTATTTT
j_call: TRBJ2-3; d_call: TRBD2; clone_size: many; v_call: TRBV9; cdr3_aa: CASSVAPPGGPGDTQYF; cdr3_nt: TGTGCCAGCAGCGTAGCCCCCCCGGGGGGGCCGGGAGATACGCAGTATTTT
j_call: TRBJ1-3; d_call: NA; clone_size: many; v_call: TRBV9; cdr3_aa: CASSGRGVGGNTIYF; cdr3_nt: TGTGCCAGCAGCGGGCGGGGTGTTGGAGGAAACACCATATATTTT
j_call: TRBJ2-1; d_call: TRBD1; clone_size: NA; v_call: TRBV9; cdr3_aa: CASSFGTETSGEQFF; cdr3_nt: TGTGCCAGCAGCTTCGGGACAGAGACTTCGGGTGAGCAGTTCTTC
j_call: TRBJ2-1; d_call: NA; clone_size: many; v_call: TRBV9; cdr3_aa: CASSVEGLGNEQFF; cdr3_nt: TGTGCCAGCAGCGTAGAGGGACTGGGGAATGAGCAGTTCTTC
j_call: TRBJ2-1; d_call: TRBD2; clone_size: many; v_call: TRBV9; cdr3_aa: CASSPGTSGTGEQFF; cdr3_nt: TGTGCCAGCAGCCCCGGGACTAGCGGAACGGGTGAGCAGTTCTTC
j_call: TRBJ2-1; d_call: TRBD2; clone_size: medium-sized; v_call: TRBV9; cdr3_aa: CASSQTSGAPNEQFF; cdr3_nt: TGTGCCAGCAGTCAGACTAGCGGTGCCCCGAATGAGCAGTTCTTC
j_call: TRBJ2-3; d_call: TRBD2; clone_size: NA; v_call: TRBV9; cdr3_aa: CASNARGGVKDTQYF; cdr3_nt: TGTGCCAGCAACGCCCGCGGGGGAGTTAAAGATACGCAGTATTTT
j_call: TRBJ2-3; d_call: NA; clone_size: many; v_call: TRBV9; cdr3_aa: CASSVEARISTDTQYF; cdr3_nt: TGTGCCAGCAGCGTAGAAGCGCGCATTAGCACAGATACGCAGTATTTT
j_call: TRBJ1-3; d_call: NA; clone_size: many; v_call: TRBV9; cdr3_aa: CASSVEVHSRNTIYF; cdr3_nt: TGTGCCAGCAGCGTAGAGGTCCATAGTAGAAACACCATATATTTT
j_call: TRBJ2-3; d_call: NA; clone_size: many; v_call: TRBV9; cdr3_aa: CASSPPGLDTQYF; cdr3_nt: TGTGCCAGCAGCCCTCCGGGACTAGATACGCAGTATTTT
j_call: TRBJ2-5; d_call: TRBD1; clone_size: many; v_call: TRBV9; cdr3_aa: CASSAGQGVRETQYF; cdr3_nt: TGTGCCAGCAGCGCCGGACAGGGGGTAAGGGAGACCCAGTACTTC
j_call: TRBJ2-5; d_call: NA; clone_size: many; v_call: TRBV9; cdr3_aa: CASQGRGQETQYF; cdr3_nt: TGTGCCAGCCAGGGGAGGGGGCAAGAGACCCAGTACTTC
j_call: TRBJ2-1; d_call: TRBD2; clone_size: many; v_call: TRBV9; cdr3_aa: CASSVGGGGINEQFF; cdr3_nt: TGTGCCAGCAGCGTCGGCGGGGGGGGGATTAATGAGCAGTTCTTC
j_call: TRBJ2-3; d_call: NA; clone_size: many; v_call: TRBV9; cdr3_aa: CASSVSLVDTQYF; cdr3_nt: TGTGCCAGCAGCGTCAGTTTAGTAGATACGCAGTATTTT
j_call: TRBJ2-1; d_call: TRBD2; clone_size: medium-sized; v_call: TRBV9; cdr3_aa: CASTSGALAGGHNEQFF; cdr3_nt: TGTGCCAGCACCTCGGGGGCACTAGCGGGAGGGCACAATGAGCAGTTCTTC
j_call: TRBJ1-4; d_call: NA; clone_size: many; v_call: TRBV9; cdr3_aa: CASSSSWEKLFF; cdr3_nt: TGTGCCAGCAGCAGTAGTTGGGAAAAACTGTTTTTT
j_call: TRBJ1-3; d_call: NA; clone_size: many; v_call: TRBV9; cdr3_aa: CASSLQGSFSGNTIYF; cdr3_nt: TGTGCCAGCAGCCTTCAGGGATCCTTCTCTGGAAACACCATATATTTT
j_call: TRBJ2-3; d_call: NA; clone_size: many; v_call: TRBV9; cdr3_aa: CASSVGGASSTDTQYF; cdr3_nt: TGTGCCAGCAGCGTGGGCGGGGCCTCTAGCACAGATACGCAGTATTTT
j_call: TRBJ1-4; d_call: NA; clone_size: many; v_call: TRBV9; cdr3_aa: CASSVATGRTNEKLFF; cdr3_nt: TGTGCCAGCAGCGTAGCAACGGGGCGGACTAATGAAAAACTGTTTTTT
j_call: TRBJ2-3; d_call: NA; clone_size: many; v_call: TRBV9; cdr3_aa: CASSVDSVNTQYF; cdr3_nt: TGTGCCAGCAGCGTAGACAGTGTAAATACGCAGTATTTT
j_call: TRBJ2-2; d_call: NA; clone_size: many; v_call: TRBV9; cdr3_aa: CASSTGHSNTGELFF; cdr3_nt: TGTGCCAGCAGCACGGGACACTCGAACACCGGGGAGCTGTTTTTT
j_call: TRBJ2-2; d_call: TRBD2; clone_size: many; v_call: TRBV9; cdr3_aa: CASSVVPSGSRVTGELFF; cdr3_nt: TGTGCCAGCAGCGTAGTCCCTAGCGGGAGTCGGGTCACCGGGGAGCTGTTTTTT
j_call: TRBJ1-1; d_call: TRBD1; clone_size: many; v_call: TRBV9; cdr3_aa: CASSVVSGTGLGYTEAFF; cdr3_nt: TGTGCCAGCAGCGTAGTTTCTGGGACAGGGCTGGGGTACACTGAAGCTTTCTTT
j_call: TRBJ2-5; d_call: NA; clone_size: many; v_call: TRBV9; cdr3_aa: CASSVSQEQETQYF; cdr3_nt: TGTGCCAGCAGCGTTTCACAGGAGCAAGAGACCCAGTACTTC
j_call: TRBJ2-5; d_call: TRBD1; clone_size: many; v_call: TRBV9; cdr3_aa: CASSVRQGAQYETQYF; cdr3_nt: TGTGCCAGCAGCGTACGACAGGGGGCGCAGTATGAGACCCAGTACTTC